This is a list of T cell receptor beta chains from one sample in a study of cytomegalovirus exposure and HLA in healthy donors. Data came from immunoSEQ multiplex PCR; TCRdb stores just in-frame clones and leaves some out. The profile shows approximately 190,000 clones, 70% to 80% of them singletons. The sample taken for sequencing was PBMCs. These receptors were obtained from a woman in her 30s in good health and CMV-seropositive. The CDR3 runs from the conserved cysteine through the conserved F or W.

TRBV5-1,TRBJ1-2,CASSLGAGTGVYGYTF
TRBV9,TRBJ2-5,CASSVFGRGQETQYF
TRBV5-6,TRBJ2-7,CASSLIEGEPPGQYF
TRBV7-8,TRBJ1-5,CASSVGGRGNQPQHF
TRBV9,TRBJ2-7,CASSVTGNPYEQYF
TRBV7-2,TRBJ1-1,CASRLNTGINTEAFF
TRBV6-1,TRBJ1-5,CASSGPGGWPQHF
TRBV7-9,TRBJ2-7,CSSGKGGVYEQYF
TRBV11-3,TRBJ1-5,CASSPDFNQPQHF
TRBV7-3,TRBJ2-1,CASSLTGQGDYNEQFF
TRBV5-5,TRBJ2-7,CASSLDTESYEQYF